This T cell receptor (beta chain) was sequenced in a study of cytomegalovirus exposure and HLA in healthy donors. Findings and limits, study-wide: An analysis done earlier found most TCR beta V segments productive about 87% or about 30% of the time.

A multiplex PCR was run with 60 Vbeta primers and 13 Jbeta primers. Measured with immunoSEQ multiplex PCR; TCRdb has only the in-frame clones, and not every one. The sample lists approximately 170,000 clones; about 80% were seen once. Losses at the gene ends were 5 bases for V and 4 bases for J; bases not matched to a gene: 9. This CDR3 is built from 16 residues. Germline V gives CDR1 LNHDA, CDR2 SQIVND (reference sequence). Worth noting for this clone: What it binds is not known.

V usage is TRBV19 and J usage is TRBJ2-1, with 9 bases identical to TRBD2. The source of this sequence is a man aged 18 to 29 in good health and CMV-seropositive. The sample taken for sequencing was PBMCs. The CDR3: CASSPLSGSRYNEQFF. The CDR3 nucleotides are TGTGCCAGTAGTCCCCTTAGCGGGAGTAGATACAATGAGCAGTTCTTC.